This T cell receptor beta chain was identified in a study of OX40 agonist ivuxolimab in advanced cancers. At the level of the study: Patients got intravenous ivuxolimab at 0.01 to 10 mg/kg every 2 weeks. The dose-escalation group included hepatocellular carcinoma, melanoma, renal cell carcinoma and head and neck cancer.

Profiled with immunoSEQ multiplex PCR; TCRdb holds only in-frame clones, not every one. Of some 80,000 clones in the sample, roughly 92% were seen once. The study, taken as a whole, reports: Clonal expansion was among the lowest in partial responders at 0.1-3.0 mg/kg, especially CD8+.

Germline loops: CDR1 SQVTM, CDR2 ANQGSEA. The CDR3 is 13 residues long. The V and J ends lost 5 bases and 4 bases respectively, with 14 bases between them. In regard to this clone: Its cognate antigen is unknown.

This rearrangement joins TRBV29-1 to TRBJ2-5, with D possibly matching TRBD2 (6 bases). The clonotype was recovered from an adult with an advanced solid tumor such as melanoma, head and neck, liver or kidney cancer. The input for sequencing was CD4+ or CD8+ T cells sorted from blood, taken in a trial of the OX40 agonist ivuxolimab. CDR3 nucleotide sequence: TGCAGCGTTACGTGGAGGGCGGGAGAGACCCAGTACTTC. Amino acid sequence: CSVTWRAGETQYF.